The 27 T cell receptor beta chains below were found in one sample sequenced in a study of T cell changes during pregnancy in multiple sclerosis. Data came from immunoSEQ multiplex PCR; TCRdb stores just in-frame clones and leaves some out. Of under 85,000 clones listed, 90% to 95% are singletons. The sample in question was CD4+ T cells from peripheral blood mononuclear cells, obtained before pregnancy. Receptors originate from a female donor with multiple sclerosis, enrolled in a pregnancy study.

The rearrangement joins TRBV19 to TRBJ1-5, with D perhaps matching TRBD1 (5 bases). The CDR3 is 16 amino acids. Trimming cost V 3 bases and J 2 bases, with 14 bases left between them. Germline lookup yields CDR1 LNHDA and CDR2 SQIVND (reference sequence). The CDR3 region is CASSIVVPGGNQPQHF. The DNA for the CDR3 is TGTGCCAGTAGTATCGTTGTCCCGGGGGGCAATCAGCCCCAGCATTTT. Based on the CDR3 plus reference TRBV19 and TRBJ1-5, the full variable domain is DGGITQSPKYLFRKEGQNVTLSCEQNLNHDAMYWYRQDPGQGLRLIYYSQIVNDFQKGDIAEGYSVSREKKESFPLTVTSAQKNPTAFYLCASSIVVPGGNQPQHFGDGTRLSIL.

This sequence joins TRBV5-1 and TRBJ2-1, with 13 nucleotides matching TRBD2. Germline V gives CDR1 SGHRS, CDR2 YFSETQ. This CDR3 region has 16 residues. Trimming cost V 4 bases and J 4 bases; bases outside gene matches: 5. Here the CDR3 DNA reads TGCGCCAGCAGCGCCGGGGGACTAGCGGGGTACAATGAGCAGTTCTTC. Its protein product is CASSAGGLAGYNEQFF.

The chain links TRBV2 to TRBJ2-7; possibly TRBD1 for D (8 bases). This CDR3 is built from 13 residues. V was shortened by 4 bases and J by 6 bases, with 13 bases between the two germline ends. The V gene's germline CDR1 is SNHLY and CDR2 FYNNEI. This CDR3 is CASSVNRGGEQYF. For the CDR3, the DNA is TGTGCCAGCAGTGTTAACAGGGGGGGCGAGCAGTACTTC.

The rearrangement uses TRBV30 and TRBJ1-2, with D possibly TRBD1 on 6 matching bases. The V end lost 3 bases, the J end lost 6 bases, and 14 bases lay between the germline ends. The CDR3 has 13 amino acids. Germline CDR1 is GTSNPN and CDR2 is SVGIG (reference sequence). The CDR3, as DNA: TGTGCCTGGAGGGACAGTCAACCGGATGGCTACACCTTC. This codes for CAWRDSQPDGYTF.

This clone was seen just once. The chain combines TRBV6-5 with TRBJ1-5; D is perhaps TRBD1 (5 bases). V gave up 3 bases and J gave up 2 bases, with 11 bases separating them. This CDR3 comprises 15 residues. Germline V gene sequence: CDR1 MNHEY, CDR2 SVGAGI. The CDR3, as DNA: TGTGCCAGCAGTTATGGGCAAGGGGGCAATCAGCCCCAGCATTTT. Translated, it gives CASSYGQGGNQPQHF.

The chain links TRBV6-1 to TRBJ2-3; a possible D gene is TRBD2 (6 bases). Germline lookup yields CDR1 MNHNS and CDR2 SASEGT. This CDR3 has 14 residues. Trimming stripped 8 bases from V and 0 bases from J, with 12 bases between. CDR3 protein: CASLLGLSTDTQYF. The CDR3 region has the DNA TGTGCCAGCTTATTGGGACTTAGCACAGATACGCAGTATTTT.

CDR3 DNA sequence: TGTGCCGGGACAGGGACTGAAGCTTTCTTT. It translates to CAGTGTEAFF. J is TRBJ1-1 and V is TRBV30; 9 bases are a match to TRBD1. Germline CDR1 reads GTSNPN; CDR2 reads SVGIG (reference sequence). Trimming removed 8 bases from V and 5 bases from J; junction bases left unmatched: 0. CDR3 length equals 10 residues.

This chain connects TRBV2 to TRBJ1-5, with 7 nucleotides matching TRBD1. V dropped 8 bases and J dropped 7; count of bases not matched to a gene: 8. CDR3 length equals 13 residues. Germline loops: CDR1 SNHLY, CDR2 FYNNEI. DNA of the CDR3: TGTGCCAGCGGCTACAGGGGCGGCCAGCCCCAGCATTTT. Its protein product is CASGYRGGQPQHF. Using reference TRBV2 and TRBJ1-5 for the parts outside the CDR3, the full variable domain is EPEVTQTPSHQVTQMGQEVILRCVPISNHLYFYWYRQILGQKVEFLVSFYNNEISEKSEIFDDQFSVERPDGSNFTLKIRSTKLEDSAMYFCASGYRGGQPQHFGDGTRLSIL.

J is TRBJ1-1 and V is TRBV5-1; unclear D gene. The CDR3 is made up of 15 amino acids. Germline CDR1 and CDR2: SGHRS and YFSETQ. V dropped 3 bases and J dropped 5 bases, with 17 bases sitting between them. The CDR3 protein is CASSSVIAGGTEAFF. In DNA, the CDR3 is TGCGCCAGCAGCTCGGTAATCGCTGGAGGGACTGAAGCTTTCTTT.

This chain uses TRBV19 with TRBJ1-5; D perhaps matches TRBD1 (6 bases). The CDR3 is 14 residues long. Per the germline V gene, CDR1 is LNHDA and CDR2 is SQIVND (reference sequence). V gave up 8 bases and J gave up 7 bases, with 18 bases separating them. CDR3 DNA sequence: TGTGCCAGTTGGGACACGGGCATGCGACAGCCCCAGCATTTT. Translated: CASWDTGMRQPQHF. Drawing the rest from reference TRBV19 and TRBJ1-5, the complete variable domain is DGGITQSPKYLFRKEGQNVTLSCEQNLNHDAMYWYRQDPGQGLRLIYYSQIVNDFQKGDIAEGYSVSREKKESFPLTVTSAQKNPTAFYLCASWDTGMRQPQHFGDGTRLSIL.

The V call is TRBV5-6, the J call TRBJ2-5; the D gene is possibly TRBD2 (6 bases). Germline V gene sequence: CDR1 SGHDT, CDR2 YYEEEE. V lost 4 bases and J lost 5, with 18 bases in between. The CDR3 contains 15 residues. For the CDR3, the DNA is TGTGCCAGCAGCGATCGGAGGGGCCTCCGGGAGACCCAGTACTTC. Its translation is CASSDRRGLRETQYF.

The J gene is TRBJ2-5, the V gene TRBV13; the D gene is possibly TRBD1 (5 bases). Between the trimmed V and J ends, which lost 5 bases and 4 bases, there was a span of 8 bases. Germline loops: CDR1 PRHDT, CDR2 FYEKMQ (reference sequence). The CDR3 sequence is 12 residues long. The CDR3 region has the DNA TGTGCCAGCAGCCTTCAGGGAGAGACCCAGTACTTC. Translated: CASSLQGETQYF.

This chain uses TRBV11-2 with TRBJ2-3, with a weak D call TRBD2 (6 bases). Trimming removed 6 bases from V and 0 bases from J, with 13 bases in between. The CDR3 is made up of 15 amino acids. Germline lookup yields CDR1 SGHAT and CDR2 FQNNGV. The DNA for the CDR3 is TGTGCCAGCAGACCTACTAGCTTTAGCACAGATACGCAGTATTTT. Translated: CASRPTSFSTDTQYF.

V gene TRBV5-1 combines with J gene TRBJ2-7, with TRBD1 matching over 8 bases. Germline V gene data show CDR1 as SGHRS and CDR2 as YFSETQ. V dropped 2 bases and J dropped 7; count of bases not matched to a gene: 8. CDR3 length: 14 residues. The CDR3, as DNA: TGCGCCAGCAGCTTCATAGACAGGGGTTGGGAGCAGTACTTC. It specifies CASSFIDRGWEQYF.

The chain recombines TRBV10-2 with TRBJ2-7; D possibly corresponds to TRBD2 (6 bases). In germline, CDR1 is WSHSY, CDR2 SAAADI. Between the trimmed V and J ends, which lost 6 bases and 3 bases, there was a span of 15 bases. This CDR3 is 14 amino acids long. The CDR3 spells CASREGLTDYEQYF. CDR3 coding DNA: TGCGCCAGCAGAGAGGGACTGACGGACTACGAGCAGTACTTC.

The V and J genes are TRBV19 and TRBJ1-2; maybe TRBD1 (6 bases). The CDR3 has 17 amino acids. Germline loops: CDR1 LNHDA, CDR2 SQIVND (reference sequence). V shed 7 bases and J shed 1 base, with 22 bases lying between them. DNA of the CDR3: TGTGCCAGTACTTTGGGAAGGACAGAGAAGCTTAACTATGGCTACACCTTC. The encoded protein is CASTLGRTEKLNYGYTF.

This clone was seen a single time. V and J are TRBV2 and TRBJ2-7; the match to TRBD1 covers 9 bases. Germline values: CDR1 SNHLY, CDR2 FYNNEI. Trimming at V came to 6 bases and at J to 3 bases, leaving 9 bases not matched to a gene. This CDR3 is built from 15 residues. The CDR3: CASRDGTGKHYEQYF. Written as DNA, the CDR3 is TGTGCCAGCAGAGACGGGACAGGGAAACACTACGAGCAGTACTTC.

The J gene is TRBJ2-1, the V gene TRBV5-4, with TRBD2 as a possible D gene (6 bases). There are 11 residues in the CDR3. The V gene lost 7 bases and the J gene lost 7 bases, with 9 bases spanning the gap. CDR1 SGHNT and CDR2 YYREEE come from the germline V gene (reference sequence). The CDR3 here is CASSEGNEQFF. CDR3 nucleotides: TGTGCCAGCTCGGAGGGTAATGAGCAGTTCTTC.

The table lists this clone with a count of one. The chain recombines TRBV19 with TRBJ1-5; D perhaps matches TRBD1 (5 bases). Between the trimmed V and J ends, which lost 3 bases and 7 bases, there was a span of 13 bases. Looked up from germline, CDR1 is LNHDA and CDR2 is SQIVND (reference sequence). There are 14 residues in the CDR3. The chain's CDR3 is CASSITRAEQPQHF. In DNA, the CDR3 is TGTGCCAGTAGTATTACCAGGGCTGAGCAGCCCCAGCATTTT.

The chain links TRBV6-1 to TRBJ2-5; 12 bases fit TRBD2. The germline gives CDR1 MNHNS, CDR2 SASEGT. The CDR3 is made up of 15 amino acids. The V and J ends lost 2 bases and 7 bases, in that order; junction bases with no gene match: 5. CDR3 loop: CASSEPSGGAGTQYF. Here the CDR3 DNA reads TGTGCCAGCAGTGAACCTAGCGGGGGGGCAGGGACCCAGTACTTC.

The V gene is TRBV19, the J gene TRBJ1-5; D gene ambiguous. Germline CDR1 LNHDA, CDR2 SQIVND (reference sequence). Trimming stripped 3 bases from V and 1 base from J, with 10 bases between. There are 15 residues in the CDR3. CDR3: CASSMAGISNQPQHF. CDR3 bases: TGTGCCAGTAGTATGGCAGGTATCAGCAATCAGCCCCAGCATTTT.

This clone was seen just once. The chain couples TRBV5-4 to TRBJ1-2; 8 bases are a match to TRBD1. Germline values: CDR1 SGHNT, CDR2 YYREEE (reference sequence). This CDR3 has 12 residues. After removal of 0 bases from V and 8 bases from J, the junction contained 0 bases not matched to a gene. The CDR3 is CASSLGQGGYTF. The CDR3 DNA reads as TGTGCCAGCAGCTTGGGACAGGGGGGCTACACCTTC.

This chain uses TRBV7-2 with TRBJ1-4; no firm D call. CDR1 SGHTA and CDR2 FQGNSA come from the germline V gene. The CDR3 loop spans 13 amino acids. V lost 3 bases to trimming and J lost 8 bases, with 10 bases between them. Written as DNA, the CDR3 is TGTGCCAGCAGCTTTGGCCCTTTGGAAAAACTGTTTTTT. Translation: CASSFGPLEKLFF.

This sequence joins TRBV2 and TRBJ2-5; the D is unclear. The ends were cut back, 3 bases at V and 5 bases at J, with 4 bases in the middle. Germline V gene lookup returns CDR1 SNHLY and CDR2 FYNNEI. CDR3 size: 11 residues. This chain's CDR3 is CASSEEETQYF. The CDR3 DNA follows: TGTGCCAGCAGTGAGGAGGAGACCCAGTACTTC.

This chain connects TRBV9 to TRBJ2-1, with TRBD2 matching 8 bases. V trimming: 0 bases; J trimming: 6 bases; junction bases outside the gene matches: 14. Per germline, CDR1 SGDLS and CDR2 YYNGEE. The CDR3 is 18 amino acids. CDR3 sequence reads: CASSVEVGLGLAGNEQFF. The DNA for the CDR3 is TGTGCCAGCAGCGTAGAGGTGGGGCTGGGGCTAGCGGGCAATGAGCAGTTCTTC.

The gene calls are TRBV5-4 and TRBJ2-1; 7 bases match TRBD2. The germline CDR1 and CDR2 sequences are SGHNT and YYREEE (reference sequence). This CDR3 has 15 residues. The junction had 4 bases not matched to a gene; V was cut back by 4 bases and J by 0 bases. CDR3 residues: CASSTSASSYNEQFF. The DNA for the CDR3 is TGTGCCAGCAGCACTAGCGCGAGCTCCTACAATGAGCAGTTCTTC.

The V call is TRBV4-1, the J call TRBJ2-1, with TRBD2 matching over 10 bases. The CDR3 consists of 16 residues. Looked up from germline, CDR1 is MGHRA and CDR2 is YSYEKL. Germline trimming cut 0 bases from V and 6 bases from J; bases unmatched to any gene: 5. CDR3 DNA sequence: TGCGCCAGCAGCCAAGACCTAGCGGGGGCTTTCAATGAGCAGTTCTTC. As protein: CASSQDLAGAFNEQFF.